These T cell receptor beta chains were read from a single sample in a study of T-cell reconstitution after alpha-beta-depleted transplantation in children. Each CDR3 protein is one row after TCRdb ran MiXCR on the PCR reads. The table includes some 500,000 distinct CDR3 sequences, about 17% detected once. This sample comprised PBMCs from the stem cell graft donor, obtained from the stem cell graft. The receptor set was obtained from a human donor who donated a stem cell graft to a child with acute lymphoblastic leukemia. Each CDR3 is given with its conserved first and last residue. The order of the fields is V gene, D gene, clone size, CDR3 length, J gene, CDR3 protein, CDR3 DNA. A D gene is named only where the DNA matches it firmly. Only part of the rows carry a size: once, few, many, or a class if the clone is expanded.

v_gene: TRBV20-1; d_gene: TRBD1; abundance: few; len: 13; j_gene: TRBJ2-4; CDR3aa: CSASGQGANIQYF; CDR3nt: TGCAGTGCTAGCGGACAGGGGGCCAACATTCAGTACTTC
v_gene: TRBV5-1; d_gene: -; abundance: few; len: 19; j_gene: TRBJ2-3; CDR3aa: CASSLEGRGCPQSTDTQYF; CDR3nt: TGCGCCAGCAGCTTGGAGGGCAGGGGTTGCCCTCAAAGCACAGATACGCAGTATTTT
v_gene: TRBV19; d_gene: TRBD1; abundance: -; len: 14; j_gene: TRBJ2-7; CDR3aa: CASSLIDRVYEQYF; CDR3nt: TGTGCCAGTAGCCTCATTGACAGGGTCTACGAGCAGTACTTC
v_gene: TRBV7-9; d_gene: -; abundance: few; len: 16; j_gene: TRBJ2-2; CDR3aa: CASSPWERDPTGELFF; CDR3nt: TGTGCCAGCAGCCCATGGGAGAGAGACCCCACCGGGGAGCTGTTTTTT
v_gene: TRBV5-5; d_gene: -; abundance: few; len: 15; j_gene: TRBJ1-2; CDR3aa: CASSLEPGIHYGYTF; CDR3nt: TGTGCCAGCAGCTTGGAACCAGGGATTCACTATGGCTACACCTTC
v_gene: TRBV5-1; d_gene: -; abundance: few; len: 15; j_gene: TRBJ1-1; CDR3aa: CASSLAMGVNTEAFF; CDR3nt: TGCGCCAGCAGCTTGGCCATGGGGGTGAACACTGAAGCTTTCTTT
v_gene: TRBV7-9; d_gene: -; abundance: few; len: 16; j_gene: TRBJ2-5; CDR3aa: CASSLAAGPHQETQYF; CDR3nt: TGTGCCAGCAGCTTGGCGGCAGGGCCCCACCAAGAGACCCAGTACTTC
v_gene: TRBV9; d_gene: -; abundance: few; len: 12; j_gene: TRBJ2-7; CDR3aa: CASGSKEYEQYF; CDR3nt: TGTGCCAGCGGGTCGAAAGAATACGAGCAGTACTTC
v_gene: TRBV4-1; d_gene: -; abundance: many; len: 13; j_gene: TRBJ2-1; CDR3aa: CASSQVRTNEQFF; CDR3nt: TGCGCCAGCAGCCAAGTGCGGACCAATGAGCAGTTCTTC
v_gene: TRBV3-1; d_gene: -; abundance: few; len: 15; j_gene: TRBJ1-3; CDR3aa: CASSQGAGVGNTIYF; CDR3nt: TGTGCCAGCAGCCAAGGCGCAGGGGTTGGAAACACCATATATTTT
v_gene: TRBV5-5; d_gene: -; abundance: few; len: 15; j_gene: TRBJ2-1; CDR3aa: CASSLRDAGYNEQFF; CDR3nt: TGTGCCAGCAGTTTGAGGGACGCCGGATACAATGAGCAGTTCTTC
v_gene: TRBV7-9; d_gene: TRBD1; abundance: -; len: 16; j_gene: TRBJ1-4; CDR3aa: CASSSGTGTVNEKLFF; CDR3nt: TGTGCCAGCAGCTCCGGAACAGGGACAGTTAATGAAAAACTGTTTTTT
v_gene: TRBV5-1; d_gene: -; abundance: few; len: 17; j_gene: TRBJ2-6; CDR3aa: CASSLPRVSSGANVLTF; CDR3nt: TGCGCCAGCAGCTTGCCCAGGGTAAGCTCTGGGGCCAACGTCCTGACTTTC
v_gene: TRBV20-1; d_gene: -; abundance: few; len: 14; j_gene: TRBJ2-1; CDR3aa: CSARQASSYNEQFF; CDR3nt: TGCAGTGCTAGGCAGGCGAGCTCCTACAATGAGCAGTTCTTC
v_gene: TRBV12-3/TRBV12-4; d_gene: TRBD1; abundance: -; len: 14; j_gene: TRBJ2-3; CDR3aa: CASSHYQGADTQYF; CDR3nt: TGTGCCAGCAGCCACTATCAGGGGGCAGATACGCAGTATTTT
v_gene: TRBV27; d_gene: -; abundance: many; len: 13; j_gene: TRBJ2-1; CDR3aa: CASSLSGNNEQFF; CDR3nt: TGTGCCAGCAGTTTATCCGGGAACAATGAGCAGTTCTTC
v_gene: TRBV12-3/TRBV12-4; d_gene: -; abundance: -; len: 13; j_gene: TRBJ1-1; CDR3aa: CASGSAMNTEAFF; CDR3nt: TGTGCCAGCGGGTCGGCCATGAACACTGAAGCTTTCTTT
v_gene: TRBV5-6; d_gene: TRBD2; abundance: -; len: 16; j_gene: TRBJ2-5; CDR3aa: CASSHPLAGEQETQYF; CDR3nt: TGTGCCAGCAGCCATCCCCTAGCGGGGGAACAAGAGACCCAGTACTTC
v_gene: TRBV5-1; d_gene: -; abundance: few; len: 13; j_gene: TRBJ1-6; CDR3aa: CASSSRDEAPLHF; CDR3nt: TGCGCCAGCAGCTCCAGGGACGAAGCACCCCTCCACTTT
v_gene: TRBV29-1; d_gene: -; abundance: few; len: 11; j_gene: TRBJ1-2; CDR3aa: CSALYSYGYTF; CDR3nt: TGCAGCGCCCTGTACAGCTATGGCTACACCTTC
v_gene: TRBV7-3; d_gene: -; abundance: -; len: 13; j_gene: TRBJ1-1; CDR3aa: CASSLGGQPEAFF; CDR3nt: TGTGCCAGCAGCTTAGGCGGACAGCCAGAAGCTTTCTTT
v_gene: TRBV5-1; d_gene: TRBD2; abundance: -; len: 15; j_gene: TRBJ2-1; CDR3aa: CASSLVASGNNEQFF; CDR3nt: TGCGCCAGCAGCTTGGTAGCTAGCGGGAATAATGAGCAGTTCTTC
v_gene: TRBV9; d_gene: -; abundance: -; len: 12; j_gene: TRBJ2-7; CDR3aa: CASSDGFYEQYF; CDR3nt: TGTGCCAGCAGCGACGGGTTCTACGAGCAGTACTTC
v_gene: TRBV10-2; d_gene: -; abundance: many; len: 13; j_gene: TRBJ2-2; CDR3aa: CASWTANTGELFF; CDR3nt: TGCGCCAGCTGGACTGCGAACACCGGGGAGCTGTTTTTT
v_gene: TRBV4-1; d_gene: -; abundance: -; len: 16; j_gene: TRBJ1-4; CDR3aa: CASSLPGTGPGEKLFF; CDR3nt: TGCGCCAGCAGCCTCCCCGGAACAGGGCCCGGTGAAAAACTGTTTTTT
v_gene: TRBV6-5; d_gene: -; abundance: -; len: 15; j_gene: TRBJ1-4; CDR3aa: CASSYSDVVGGKLFF; CDR3nt: TGTGCCAGCAGTTACTCGGACGTGGTCGGGGGAAAACTGTTTTTT
v_gene: TRBV12-3/TRBV12-4; d_gene: TRBD2; abundance: -; len: 14; j_gene: TRBJ2-5; CDR3aa: CASSLKGSGGTQYF; CDR3nt: TGTGCCAGCAGTTTAAAAGGCAGCGGGGGGACCCAGTACTTC
v_gene: TRBV29-1; d_gene: -; abundance: -; len: 12; j_gene: TRBJ2-1; CDR3aa: CSVCQNYNEQFF; CDR3nt: TGCAGCGTTTGCCAGAATTACAATGAGCAGTTCTTC
v_gene: TRBV29-1; d_gene: -; abundance: few; len: 13; j_gene: TRBJ2-3; CDR3aa: CSVNRAGTDTQYF; CDR3nt: TGCAGCGTAAACAGGGCGGGAACAGATACGCAGTATTTT
v_gene: TRBV6-1; d_gene: TRBD2; abundance: few; len: 14; j_gene: TRBJ2-7; CDR3aa: CASSELLAVYEQYF; CDR3nt: TGTGCCAGCAGTGAGCTACTAGCGGTTTACGAGCAGTACTTC
v_gene: TRBV12-3/TRBV12-4; d_gene: TRBD1; abundance: -; len: 16; j_gene: TRBJ1-5; CDR3aa: CASSLAWTGGNQPQHF; CDR3nt: TGTGCCAGCAGTTTAGCGTGGACAGGAGGCAATCAGCCCCAGCATTTT
v_gene: TRBV15; d_gene: -; abundance: -; len: 16; j_gene: TRBJ2-2; CDR3aa: CATSRDHPGQTGELFF; CDR3nt: TGTGCCACCAGCAGAGATCACCCAGGGCAAACCGGGGAGCTGTTTTTT
v_gene: TRBV6-1; d_gene: TRBD2; abundance: -; len: 15; j_gene: TRBJ2-1; CDR3aa: CASSLPAGLYNEQFF; CDR3nt: TGTGCCAGCAGCCTACCAGCGGGACTATACAATGAGCAGTTCTTC
v_gene: TRBV6-5; d_gene: TRBD1; abundance: few; len: 15; j_gene: TRBJ2-7; CDR3aa: CASSYSGTGPYEQYF; CDR3nt: TGTGCCAGCAGTTACTCCGGGACAGGGCCCTACGAGCAGTACTTC
v_gene: TRBV6-5; d_gene: TRBD1; abundance: -; len: 16; j_gene: TRBJ2-5; CDR3aa: CASSTLWTGNQETQYF; CDR3nt: TGTGCCAGCAGTACTTTATGGACAGGGAACCAAGAGACCCAGTACTTC
v_gene: TRBV7-9; d_gene: -; abundance: many; len: 15; j_gene: TRBJ2-3; CDR3aa: CASERGDSITDTQYF; CDR3nt: TGTGCCAGCGAAAGGGGGGACTCGATCACAGATACGCAGTATTTT
v_gene: TRBV14; d_gene: TRBD1; abundance: -; len: 14; j_gene: TRBJ2-7; CDR3aa: CASSRQGYSYEQYF; CDR3nt: TGTGCCAGCAGCCGACAGGGCTACTCCTACGAGCAGTACTTC
v_gene: TRBV7-6; d_gene: -; abundance: -; len: 14; j_gene: TRBJ2-7; CDR3aa: CASSSAGSAYEQYF; CDR3nt: TGTGCCAGCAGCTCAGCTGGTAGTGCGTACGAGCAGTACTTC
v_gene: TRBV19; d_gene: -; abundance: -; len: 14; j_gene: TRBJ1-2; CDR3aa: CASSSRTINYGYTF; CDR3nt: TGTGCCAGTAGTTCCCGGACAATTAACTATGGCTACACCTTC
v_gene: TRBV9; d_gene: TRBD2; abundance: few; len: 17; j_gene: TRBJ2-1; CDR3aa: CATSKGTSGSSYNEQFF; CDR3nt: TGTGCCACTTCTAAGGGGACTAGCGGGAGTTCCTACAATGAGCAGTTCTTC
v_gene: TRBV29-1; d_gene: TRBD1; abundance: few; len: 16; j_gene: TRBJ2-1; CDR3aa: CSVDGRGGSIYNEQFF; CDR3nt: TGCAGCGTGGATGGCAGAGGGGGCTCAATATACAATGAGCAGTTCTTC
v_gene: TRBV27; d_gene: TRBD1; abundance: -; len: 17; j_gene: TRBJ1-5; CDR3aa: CASSSGTGGLRNQPQHF; CDR3nt: TGTGCCAGCAGTTCAGGGACAGGGGGCTTGCGCAATCAGCCCCAGCATTTT
v_gene: TRBV20-1; d_gene: -; abundance: few; len: 13; j_gene: TRBJ1-1; CDR3aa: CSARREGRTEAFF; CDR3nt: TGCAGTGCTAGAAGGGAGGGAAGGACTGAAGCTTTCTTT
v_gene: TRBV25-1; d_gene: TRBD1; abundance: -; len: 15; j_gene: TRBJ1-2; CDR3aa: CASRELDRENYGYTF; CDR3nt: TGTGCCAGCCGTGAATTAGACAGGGAGAACTATGGCTACACCTTC
v_gene: TRBV5-1; d_gene: TRBD2; abundance: -; len: 18; j_gene: TRBJ2-1; CDR3aa: CASSLVIGGRDPYNEQFF; CDR3nt: TGCGCCAGCAGTCTGGTTATAGGAGGGAGGGACCCCTACAATGAGCAGTTCTTC
v_gene: TRBV5-1; d_gene: TRBD1; abundance: few; len: 15; j_gene: TRBJ2-7; CDR3aa: CASSLVGTGSYEQYF; CDR3nt: TGCGCCAGCAGCTTGGTGGGGACAGGGTCCTACGAGCAGTACTTC
v_gene: TRBV9; d_gene: -; abundance: few; len: 16; j_gene: TRBJ1-4; CDR3aa: CASSPRMGHKNEKLFF; CDR3nt: TGTGCCAGCAGCCCACGAATGGGACATAAAAACGAAAAACTGTTTTTT
v_gene: TRBV4-1; d_gene: -; abundance: few; len: 14; j_gene: TRBJ1-1; CDR3aa: CASSQVGLHTEAFF; CDR3nt: TGCGCCAGCAGCCAAGTGGGACTCCACACTGAAGCTTTCTTT
v_gene: TRBV29-1; d_gene: TRBD2; abundance: -; len: 14; j_gene: TRBJ2-1; CDR3aa: CSVLAGGGWNEQFF; CDR3nt: TGCAGCGTTCTGGCGGGAGGGGGGTGGAATGAGCAGTTCTTC
v_gene: TRBV6-2/TRBV6-3; d_gene: -; abundance: few; len: 15; j_gene: TRBJ1-5; CDR3aa: CASSPSYRANQPQHF; CDR3nt: TGTGCCAGCAGCCCCTCGTACAGGGCCAATCAGCCCCAGCATTTT
v_gene: TRBV7-3; d_gene: -; abundance: few; len: 17; j_gene: TRBJ2-1; CDR3aa: CASSLLGTLNSYNEQFF; CDR3nt: TGTGCCAGCAGCTTACTAGGGACCCTAAACTCCTACAATGAGCAGTTCTTC
v_gene: TRBV5-1; d_gene: -; abundance: few; len: 14; j_gene: TRBJ2-1; CDR3aa: CASSLDRRGDEQFF; CDR3nt: TGCGCCAGCAGCTTGGACCGACGAGGCGATGAGCAGTTCTTC
v_gene: TRBV25-1; d_gene: -; abundance: -; len: 13; j_gene: TRBJ2-1; CDR3aa: CASSVTGINEQFF; CDR3nt: TGTGCCAGCAGTGTAACTGGGATCAATGAGCAGTTCTTC
v_gene: TRBV7-3; d_gene: -; abundance: -; len: 17; j_gene: TRBJ2-1; CDR3aa: CASSLGARRSLMDEQFF; CDR3nt: TGTGCCAGCAGCTTAGGGGCTAGACGGTCCCTTATGGATGAGCAGTTCTTC
v_gene: TRBV3-1; d_gene: -; abundance: -; len: 14; j_gene: TRBJ1-1; CDR3aa: CASSQVHRGTEAFF; CDR3nt: TGTGCCAGCAGCCAAGTTCATCGGGGGACTGAAGCTTTCTTT
v_gene: TRBV25-1; d_gene: TRBD1; abundance: -; len: 14; j_gene: TRBJ2-5; CDR3aa: CASSEPGQQETQYF; CDR3nt: TGTGCCAGCAGTGAACCGGGACAGCAAGAGACCCAGTACTTC
v_gene: TRBV9; d_gene: TRBD2; abundance: few; len: 17; j_gene: TRBJ2-3; CDR3aa: CASSVYPSGSGTDTQYF; CDR3nt: TGTGCCAGCAGCGTATATCCTAGCGGGAGCGGCACAGATACGCAGTATTTT